This entry concerns a single T cell receptor beta chain. This record comes from a study of cytomegalovirus exposure and HLA in healthy donors. 13 Jbeta primers and 60 Vbeta primers were used for the PCR. Clones were read by immunoSEQ multiplex PCR, and TCRdb kept only the in-frame ones, dropping some. The sample's table shows approximately 120,000 clones. The ends were cut back, 0 bases at V and 5 bases at J, with 11 bases in the middle. Germline V gives CDR1 SEHNR, CDR2 FQNEAQ (reference sequence). The CDR3 sequence is 15 residues long. The chain recombines TRBV7-9 with TRBJ2-1, with D possibly being TRBD1 (5 bases). The TCR originated in a man aged 30 to 39 in good health and CMV-seronegative. Sequenced: PBMCs. This CDR3 is CASSLAGRLHNEQFF. The CDR3 nucleotides read TGTGCCAGCAGCTTAGCGGGGCGTCTTCACAATGAGCAGTTCTTC. Together with reference TRBV7-9 and TRBJ2-1, the CDR3 gives the full variable domain: DTGVSQNPRHKITKRGQNVTFRCDPISEHNRLYWYRQTLGQGPEFLTYFQNEAQLEKSRLLSDRFSAERPKGSFSTLEIQRTEQGDSAMYLCASSLAGRLHNEQFFGPGTRLTVL.